A selection of T cell receptor beta chains follows, all from one sample in a study of T cell repertoires in cytomegalovirus infection. TCRdb re-called the reads through MiXCR, storing one row per CDR3 protein. The sample lists 650,000 to 900,000 distinct CDR3 sequences, approximately 32% occurring once. Antigen specificity for these receptors is unknown. This specimen was cultured CD8+ T cells from PBMCs, taken from culture after CMV antigen stimulation. These receptor sequences come from a human donor in good health (CMV status not recorded). Some clones in this sample may be carry-over from other donors' samples. CDR3s include the opening cysteine and the closing phenylalanine or tryptophan. Each record gives: clone size, V gene, D gene, J gene, CDR3 protein, CDR3 DNA. A D gene is named only where the DNA matches it firmly. Clone size is given for some rows only: seen once, a few or many times, or a class if the clone is expanded.

once	TRBV14	TRBD2	TRBJ2-5	CASTLAGYQETQYF	TGTGCCAGCACGCTAGCGGGGTACCAAGAGACCCAGTACTTC
many	TRBV6-1	-	TRBJ1-2	CASSEYVDSYGYTF	TGTGCCAGCAGTGAATATGTCGATAGCTATGGCTACACCTTC
-	TRBV7-9	TRBD1	TRBJ1-4	CASSVGQGPVKLFF	TGTGCCAGCAGCGTCGGACAGGGGCCGGTAAAACTGTTTTTT
-	TRBV20-1	TRBD1	TRBJ2-7	CSADLDRAGYEQYF	TGCAGTGCGGATCTGGACAGGGCAGGATACGAGCAGTACTTC
many	TRBV7-2	TRBD1	TRBJ1-1	CASSVTGPAFF	TGTGCCAGCAGCGTGACAGGGCCGGCTTTCTTT
few	TRBV27	-	TRBJ2-6	CASSLARDPGSGANVLTF	TGTGCCAGCAGTTTAGCCCGGGACCCCGGCTCTGGGGCCAACGTCCTGACTTTC
-	TRBV6-6	-	TRBJ1-1	CASSSVDTEAFF	TGTGCCAGCAGCTCCGTTGATACTGAAGCTTTCTTT
few	TRBV7-9	-	TRBJ1-2	CASSLDRTAYGYTF	TGTGCCAGCAGCTTAGACCGGACGGCCTATGGCTACACCTTC
medium-sized	TRBV7-8	-	TRBJ1-2	CASSLVLGKDGYTF	TGTGCCAGCAGCTTAGTACTGGGAAAGGATGGCTACACCTTC
-	TRBV7-9	-	TRBJ1-2	CASSLMPYTF	TGTGCCAGCAGCTTAATGCCCTACACCTTC
few	TRBV24-1	TRBD1	TRBJ2-2	CATSDWPGTGGTGELFF	TGTGCCACCAGTGATTGGCCAGGGACAGGGGGCACCGGGGAGCTGTTTTTT
-	TRBV19	TRBD1	TRBJ2-1	CASSIAGTGGNEQFF	TGTGCCAGTAGTATAGCCGGGACAGGGGGCAATGAGCAGTTCTTC
-	TRBV19	TRBD1	TRBJ2-5	CARGQYQETQYF	TGTGCCAGGGGACAGTACCAAGAGACCCAGTACTTC
-	TRBV9	TRBD2	TRBJ2-1	CASSAEGTSLANEQFF	TGTGCCAGCAGCGCAGAAGGGACTAGCTTGGCGAATGAGCAGTTCTTC
few	TRBV7-2	TRBD2	TRBJ2-3	CASSSPGGSGMTDTQYF	TGTGCCAGCAGCTCGCCAGGCGGCAGCGGGATGACAGATACGCAGTATTTT
few	TRBV19	-	TRBJ1-1	CASSKPTGDTEAFF	TGTGCCAGTAGTAAACCGACAGGTGACACTGAAGCTTTCTTT
-	TRBV6-5	TRBD2	TRBJ2-7	CASSYSGGSSYEQYF	TGTGCCAGCAGTTACTCCGGGGGGAGCTCCTACGAGCAGTACTTC
-	TRBV4-1	-	TRBJ1-2	CASSQDFREANYGYTF	TGCGCCAGCAGCCAAGATTTTAGAGAAGCTAACTATGGCTACACCTTC
once	TRBV7-2	TRBD1	TRBJ2-1	CASSTSTGYNKQFF	TGTGCCAGCAGCACTTCGACAGGGTACAATAAGCAGTTCTTC
few	TRBV4-1	TRBD1	TRBJ1-2	CASSPYGQGASSFGYTF	TGCGCCAGCAGCCCCTACGGGCAGGGGGCATCATCATTTGGCTACACCTTC
-	TRBV19	TRBD2	TRBJ2-5	CASSTLGAGEEETQYF	TGTGCCAGTAGTACCCTGGGAGCGGGGGAAGAAGAGACCCAGTACTTC
many	TRBV7-6	-	TRBJ1-6	CASSLSISSYNSPLHF	TGTGCCAGCAGCTTGAGCATTAGCTCCTATAATTCACCCCTCCACTTT
-	TRBV3-1	-	TRBJ1-2	CASSQAIRQNYGYTF	TGTGCCAGCAGCCAAGCAATAAGACAGAACTATGGCTACACCTTC
-	TRBV5-5	-	TRBJ1-1	CASSLGTDTETFF	TGTGCCAGCAGCTTAGGGACGGATACTGAAACTTTCTTT
-	TRBV6-1	TRBD2	TRBJ2-3	CASVLAGSDTQYF	TGTGCCAGCGTACTAGCGGGATCAGATACGCAGTATTTT
few	TRBV28	-	TRBJ2-5	CASSVTGRWVETQYF	TGTGCCAGCAGTGTGACAGGTCGTTGGGTAGAGACCCAGTACTTC
-	TRBV4-3	-	TRBJ2-1	CASSQDRVSSYNEQFF	TGCGCCAGCAGCCAAGATAGGGTTAGCTCCTACAATGAGCAGTTCTTC
-	TRBV19	-	TRBJ2-4	CASSTRGVYSKNIQYF	TGTGCCAGTAGTACCAGGGGCGTATATTCCAAAAACATTCAGTACTTC
few	TRBV6-6	TRBD2	TRBJ2-3	CASTSGRASGPLPQYF	TGTGCCAGCACCTCCGGGCGGGCTAGCGGGCCGTTGCCGCAGTATTTT
-	TRBV7-9	-	TRBJ2-5	CASAPGRETQYF	TGTGCCAGCGCCCCCGGTCGGGAGACCCAGTACTTC
-	TRBV18	-	TRBJ2-1	CASSPQNLLDNEQFF	TGTGCCAGCTCACCACAGAATCTCTTGGACAATGAGCAGTTCTTC
-	TRBV19	-	TRBJ2-7	CASSTGGVYEQYF	TGTGCCAGTTCGACTGGCGGGGTCTACGAGCAGTACTTC
many	TRBV5-5	TRBD1	TRBJ2-1	CASAPGTGPYNEQFF	TGTGCCAGCGCGCCAGGGACAGGGCCGTACAATGAGCAGTTCTTC
-	TRBV28	-	TRBJ1-2	CASSPPGVLDGYTF	TGTGCCAGCAGCCCGCCGGGGGTTCTAGATGGCTACACCTTC
-	TRBV7-9	-	TRBJ2-5	CASSLYVSRSQETQYF	TGTGCCAGCAGCTTATATGTTTCCAGATCCCAAGAGACCCAGTACTTC
-	TRBV7-4	-	TRBJ2-1	CASSGRLETYNEQFF	TGTGCCAGCAGCGGGCGACTAGAGACATACAATGAGCAGTTCTTC
few	TRBV7-9	-	TRBJ2-7	CASSEEVPTYEQYF	TGTGCCAGCAGCGAAGAGGTCCCGACCTACGAGCAGTACTTC
few	TRBV15	-	TRBJ1-1	CATSSQYTEAFF	TGTGCCACCAGCAGCCAATACACTGAAGCTTTCTTT
few	TRBV20-1	TRBD1	TRBJ1-2	CSAVTGGYVSYTF	TGCAGTGCTGTTACAGGGGGCTATGTGAGCTACACCTTC
many	TRBV28	TRBD1	TRBJ1-1	CASSPGTGGQAFF	TGTGCCAGCAGCCCAGGGACAGGGGGCCAAGCTTTCTTT
-	TRBV6-2/TRBV6-3	-	TRBJ1-2	CASTLGGSYGYTF	TGTGCCAGCACCCTTGGCGGATCCTATGGCTACACCTTC
-	TRBV6-1	TRBD1	TRBJ1-1	CASSGGQDLEAFF	TGTGCCAGCAGTGGTGGACAGGACCTTGAAGCTTTCTTT
-	TRBV12-5	TRBD2	TRBJ2-3	CASGLPGLAGGAGTDTQYF	TGTGCTAGTGGTCTGCCGGGACTAGCGGGGGGTGCGGGCACAGATACGCAGTATTTT
many	TRBV6-1	-	TRBJ2-3	CASSYQTPGVTDTQYF	TGTGCCAGCAGTTATCAGACCCCAGGGGTGACAGATACGCAGTATTTT
-	TRBV19	TRBD1	TRBJ2-3	CASSFAIDRVLDTQYF	TGTGCCAGTAGTTTCGCGATCGACAGGGTTCTAGATACGCAGTATTTT
-	TRBV28	-	TRBJ1-1	CASTLPGFSYEAFF	TGTGCCAGCACCCTTCCCGGCTTTTCATATGAAGCTTTCTTT
-	TRBV12-3/TRBV12-4	TRBD1	TRBJ1-5	CASSLSLAGTDSFSPQHF	TGTGCCAGCAGTTTAAGTTTAGCGGGGACAGATTCGTTCTCGCCCCAGCATTTT
-	TRBV5-1	-	TRBJ2-1	CASSLEGGGLSYNEQFF	TGCGCCAGCAGCTTGGAGGGCGGGGGCCTTTCCTACAATGAGCAGTTCTTC
-	TRBV19	TRBD1	TRBJ1-2	CASRRQGPSNYGYTF	TGTGCCAGTAGGAGACAGGGCCCGTCTAACTATGGCTACACCTTC
few	TRBV27	TRBD1	TRBJ1-1	CASSPHRGVSTEAFF	TGTGCCAGCAGTCCCCACAGGGGAGTTAGCACTGAAGCTTTCTTT
-	TRBV28	-	TRBJ2-1	CAAPPNPGMLSSRDNEQFF	TGTGCCGCGCCACCAAACCCCGGGATGCTTAGTTCTCGCGACAATGAGCAGTTCTTC
many	TRBV7-9	-	TRBJ2-1	CASSLSMGAAYNEQFF	TGTGCCAGCAGCTTATCCATGGGAGCCGCCTACAATGAGCAGTTCTTC
-	TRBV19	-	TRBJ2-1	CASSIGPVSHNEQFF	TGTGCCAGTAGTATCGGGCCAGTTTCCCACAATGAGCAGTTCTTC
-	TRBV5-1	TRBD1	TRBJ1-1	CASSFVPGQGLNTEAFF	TGCGCCAGCAGCTTCGTCCCGGGACAGGGCCTGAACACTGAAGCTTTCTTT
many	TRBV7-8	-	TRBJ1-1	CASSLQADTEAFF	TGTGCCAGCAGCTTGCAGGCCGACACTGAAGCTTTCTTT
-	TRBV20-1	-	TRBJ1-1	CSARSPGHLNTEAFF	TGCAGTGCTAGATCCCCGGGACACCTGAACACTGAAGCTTTCTTT
few	TRBV27	-	TRBJ2-1	CAIGGRYNEQFF	TGTGCCATAGGGGGGCGCTACAATGAGCAGTTCTTC
-	TRBV15	-	TRBJ2-3	CATSSRRGSSTDTQYF	TGTGCCACCAGCAGTAGAAGGGGCAGTAGCACAGATACGCAGTATTTT
-	TRBV12-3/TRBV12-4	-	TRBJ2-1	CASSLGDTHYNEQFF	TGTGCCAGCAGTTTAGGGGATACCCACTACAATGAGCAGTTCTTC
few	TRBV27	TRBD1	TRBJ1-6	CASSSGGPPLHF	TGTGCCAGCAGTTCAGGGGGCCCACCCCTCCACTTT